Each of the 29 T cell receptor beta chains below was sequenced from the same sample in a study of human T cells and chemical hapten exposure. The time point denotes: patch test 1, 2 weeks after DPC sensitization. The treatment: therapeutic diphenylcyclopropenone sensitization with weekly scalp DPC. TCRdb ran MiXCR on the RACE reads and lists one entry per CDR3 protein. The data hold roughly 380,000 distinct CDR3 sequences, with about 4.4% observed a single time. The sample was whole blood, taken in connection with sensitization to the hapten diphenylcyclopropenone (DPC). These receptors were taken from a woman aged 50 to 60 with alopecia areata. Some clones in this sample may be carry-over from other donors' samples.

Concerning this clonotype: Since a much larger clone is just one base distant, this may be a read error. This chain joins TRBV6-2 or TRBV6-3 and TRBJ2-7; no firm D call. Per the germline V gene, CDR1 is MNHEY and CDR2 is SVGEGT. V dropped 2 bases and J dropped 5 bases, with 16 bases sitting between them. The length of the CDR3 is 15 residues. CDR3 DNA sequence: TGTGCCAGCAGTTACGGATCTCGCCCGGTCGACGAGCAGTACTTC. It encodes CASSYGSRPVDEQYF.

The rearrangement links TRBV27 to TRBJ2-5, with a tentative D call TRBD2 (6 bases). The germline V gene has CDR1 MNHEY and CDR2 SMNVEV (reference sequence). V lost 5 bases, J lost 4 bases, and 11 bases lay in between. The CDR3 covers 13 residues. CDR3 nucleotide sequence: TGTGCCAGCAGTCGGGGAGGTGGAGAGACCCAGTACTTC. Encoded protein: CASSRGGGETQYF.

CDR3 protein: CASSRSRGGELFF. CDR3 coding DNA: TGCGCCAGCAGCCGCTCTAGGGGCGGGGAGCTGTTTTTT. The chain carries TRBV4-3 and TRBJ2-2; D is perhaps TRBD1 (5 bases). The germline V gene encodes CDR1 LGHNA and CDR2 YSLEER. With 4 bases removed from V and 7 bases from J, the gap between germline ends came to 10 bases. There are 13 residues in the CDR3.

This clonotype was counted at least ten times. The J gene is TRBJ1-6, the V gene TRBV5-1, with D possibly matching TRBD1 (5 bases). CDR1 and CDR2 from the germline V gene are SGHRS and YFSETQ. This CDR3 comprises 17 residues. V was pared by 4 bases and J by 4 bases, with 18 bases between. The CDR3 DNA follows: TGCGCCAGCAGCCCGGCAGGACAAAATAGGTATAATTCACCCCTCCACTTT. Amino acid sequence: CASSPAGQNRYNSPLHF.

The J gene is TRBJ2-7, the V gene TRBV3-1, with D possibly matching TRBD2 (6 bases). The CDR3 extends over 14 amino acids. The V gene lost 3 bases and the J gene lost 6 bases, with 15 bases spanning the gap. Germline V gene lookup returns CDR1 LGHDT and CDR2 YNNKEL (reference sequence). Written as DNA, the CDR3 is TGTGCCAGCAGCCAGGAGCCTAGCGTAGCCGAGCAGTACTTC. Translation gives CASSQEPSVAEQYF.

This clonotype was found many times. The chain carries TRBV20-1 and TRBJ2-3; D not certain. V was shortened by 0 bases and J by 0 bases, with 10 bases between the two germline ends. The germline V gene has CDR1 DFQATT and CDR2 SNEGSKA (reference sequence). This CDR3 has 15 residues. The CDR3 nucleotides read TGCAGTGCTAGAGATTTTGGCGGAAGCACAGATACGCAGTATTTT. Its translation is CSARDFGGSTDTQYF.

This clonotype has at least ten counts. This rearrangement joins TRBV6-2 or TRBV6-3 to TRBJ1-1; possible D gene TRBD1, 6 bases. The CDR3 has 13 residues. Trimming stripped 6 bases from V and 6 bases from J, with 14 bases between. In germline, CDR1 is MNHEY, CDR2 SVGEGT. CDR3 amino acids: CASSPRGVAEAFF. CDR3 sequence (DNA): TGTGCCAGCAGCCCTAGGGGGGTCGCTGAAGCTTTCTTT.

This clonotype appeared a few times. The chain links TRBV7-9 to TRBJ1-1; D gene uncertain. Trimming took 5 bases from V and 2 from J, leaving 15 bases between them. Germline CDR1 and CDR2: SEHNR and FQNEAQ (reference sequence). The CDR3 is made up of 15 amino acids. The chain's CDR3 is CASSDGLKENTEAFF. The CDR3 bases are TGTGCCAGCAGCGACGGACTTAAAGAAAACACTGAAGCTTTCTTT.

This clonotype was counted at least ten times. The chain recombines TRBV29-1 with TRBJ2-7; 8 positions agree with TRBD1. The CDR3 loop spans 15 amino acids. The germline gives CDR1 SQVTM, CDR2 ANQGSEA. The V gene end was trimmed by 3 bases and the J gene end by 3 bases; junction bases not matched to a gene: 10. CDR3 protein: CSVEIRAGGYYEQYF. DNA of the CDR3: TGCAGCGTTGAGATCAGGGCAGGGGGCTACTACGAGCAGTACTTC.

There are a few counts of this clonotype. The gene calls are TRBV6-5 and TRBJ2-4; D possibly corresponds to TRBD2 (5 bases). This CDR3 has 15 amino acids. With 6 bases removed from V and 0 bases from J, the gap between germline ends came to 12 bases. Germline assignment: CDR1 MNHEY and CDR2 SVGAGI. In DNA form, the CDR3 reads TGTGCCAGCAGGCCTCAGCGGCTAGCCAAAAACATTCAGTACTTC. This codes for CASRPQRLAKNIQYF.

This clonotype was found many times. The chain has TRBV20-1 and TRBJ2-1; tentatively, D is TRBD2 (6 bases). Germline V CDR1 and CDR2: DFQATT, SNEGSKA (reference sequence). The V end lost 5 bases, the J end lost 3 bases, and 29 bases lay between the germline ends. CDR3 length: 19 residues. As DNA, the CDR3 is TGCAGTGCTGGCTACCCGGTAGCGGAGGTGAGGGATTTCTACAATGAGCAGTTCTTC. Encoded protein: CSAGYPVAEVRDFYNEQFF.

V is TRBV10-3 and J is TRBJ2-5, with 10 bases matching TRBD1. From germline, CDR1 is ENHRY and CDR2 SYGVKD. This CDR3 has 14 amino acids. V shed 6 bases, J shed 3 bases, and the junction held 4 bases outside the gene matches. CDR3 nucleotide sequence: TGTGCCATCAGCCGGACAGGGGGTGAAGAGACCCAGTACTTC. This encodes CAISRTGGEETQYF.

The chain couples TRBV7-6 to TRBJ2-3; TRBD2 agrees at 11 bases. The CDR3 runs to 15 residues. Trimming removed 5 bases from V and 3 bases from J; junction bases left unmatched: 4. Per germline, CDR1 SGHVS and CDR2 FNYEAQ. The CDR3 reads CASSEGLAVTDTQYF. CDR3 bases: TGTGCCAGCAGCGAGGGACTAGCGGTAACAGATACGCAGTATTTT. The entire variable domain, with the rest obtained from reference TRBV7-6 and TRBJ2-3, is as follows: GAGVSQSPRYKVTKRGQDVALRCDPISGHVSLYWYRQALGQGPEFLTYFNYEAQQDKSGLPNDRFSAERPEGSISTLTIQRTEQRDSAMYRCASSEGLAVTDTQYFGPGTRLTVL.

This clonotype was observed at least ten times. CDR3 loop: CASSPPLNLEENTGELFF. For the CDR3, the DNA is TGTGCCAGCAGTCCACCTTTAAACCTGGAAGAGAACACCGGGGAGCTGTTTTTT. V gene TRBV28 combines with J gene TRBJ2-2, with D uncertain. The CDR3 contains 18 residues. Deletions cut 5 bases from V and 1 base from J, with 20 bases between. The germline V gene has CDR1 MDHEN and CDR2 SYDVKM. The variable domain in full, with the rest retrieved from reference TRBV28 and TRBJ2-2, is DVKVTQSSRYLVKRTGEKVFLECVQDMDHENMFWYRQDPGLGLRLIYFSYDVKMKEKGDIPEGYSVSREKKERFSLILESASTNQTSMYLCASSPPLNLEENTGELFFGEGSRLTVL.

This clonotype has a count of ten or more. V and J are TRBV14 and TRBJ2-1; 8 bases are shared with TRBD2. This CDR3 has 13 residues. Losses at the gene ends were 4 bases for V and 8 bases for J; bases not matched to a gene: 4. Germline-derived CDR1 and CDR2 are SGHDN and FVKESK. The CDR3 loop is CASSLLAGHEQFF. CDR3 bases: TGTGCCAGCAGCCTTTTAGCGGGGCATGAGCAGTTCTTC.

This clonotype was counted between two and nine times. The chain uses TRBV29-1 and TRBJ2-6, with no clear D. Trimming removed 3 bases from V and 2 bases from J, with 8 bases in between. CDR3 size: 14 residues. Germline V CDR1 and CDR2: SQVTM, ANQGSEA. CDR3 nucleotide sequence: TGCAGCGTTGAGCTTTTGGCTGGGGCCAACGTCCTGACTTTC. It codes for CSVELLAGANVLTF.

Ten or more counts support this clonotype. The CDR3 DNA sequence: TGCAGCGTTGATACAGGGCGCACCGGGGAGCTGTTTTTT. It encodes CSVDTGRTGELFF. J is TRBJ2-2 and V is TRBV29-1, with D perhaps TRBD1 (6 bases). V lost 3 bases, J lost 4 bases, and 9 bases lay in between. The V gene's germline CDR1 is SQVTM and CDR2 ANQGSEA. This CDR3 is built from 13 residues.

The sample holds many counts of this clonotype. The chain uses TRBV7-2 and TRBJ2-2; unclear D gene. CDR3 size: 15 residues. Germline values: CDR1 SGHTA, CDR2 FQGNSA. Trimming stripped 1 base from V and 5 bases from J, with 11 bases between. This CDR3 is CASSLDPLGTGELFF. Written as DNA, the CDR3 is TGTGCCAGCAGCTTAGACCCCCTGGGGACCGGGGAGCTGTTTTTT.

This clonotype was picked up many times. In DNA, the CDR3 is TGTGCCAGCAGTTTAAGGGGACAGGGGGCGTCGGGCTACACCTTC. It is translated as CASSLRGQGASGYTF. The chain couples TRBV12-3 or TRBV12-4 to TRBJ1-2, with 12 positions matching TRBD1. The CDR3 sequence is 15 residues long. With V trimmed by 2 bases and J by 8 bases, 6 bases remained unmatched.

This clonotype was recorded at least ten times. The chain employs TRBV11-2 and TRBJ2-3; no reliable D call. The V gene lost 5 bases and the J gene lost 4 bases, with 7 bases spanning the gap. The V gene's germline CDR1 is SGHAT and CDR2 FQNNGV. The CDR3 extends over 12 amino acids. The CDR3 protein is CASSPSADTQYF. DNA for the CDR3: TGTGCCAGCAGCCCCAGTGCAGATACGCAGTATTTT.

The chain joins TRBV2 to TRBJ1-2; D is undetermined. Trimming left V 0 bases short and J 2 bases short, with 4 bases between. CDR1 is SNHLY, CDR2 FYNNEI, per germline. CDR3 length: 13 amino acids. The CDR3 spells CASSEAPNYGYTF. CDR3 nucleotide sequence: TGTGCCAGCAGTGAAGCGCCAAACTATGGCTACACCTTC.

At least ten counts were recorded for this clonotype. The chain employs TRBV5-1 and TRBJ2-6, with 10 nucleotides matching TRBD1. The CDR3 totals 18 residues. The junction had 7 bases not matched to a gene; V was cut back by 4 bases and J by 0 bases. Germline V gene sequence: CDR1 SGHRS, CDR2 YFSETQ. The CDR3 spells CASSPGQGGNSGANVLTF. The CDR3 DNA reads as TGCGCCAGCAGCCCCGGACAGGGGGGAAACTCTGGGGCCAACGTCCTGACTTTC.

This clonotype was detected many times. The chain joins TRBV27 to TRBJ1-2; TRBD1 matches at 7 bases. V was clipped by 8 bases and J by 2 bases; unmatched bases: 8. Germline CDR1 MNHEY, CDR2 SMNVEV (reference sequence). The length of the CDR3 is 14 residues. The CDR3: CASRTGVGNYGYTF. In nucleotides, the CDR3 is TGTGCCAGCCGAACAGGGGTTGGAAACTATGGCTACACCTTC.

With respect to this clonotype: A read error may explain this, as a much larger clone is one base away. As DNA, the CDR3 is TGTTCCAGCAGTTGGGGACAGGGGGGGTACGAGCAGTACTTC. It codes for CSSSWGQGGYEQYF. The V call is TRBV6-5, the J call TRBJ2-7, with 11 bases lining up with TRBD1. Looked up from germline, CDR1 is MNHEY and CDR2 is SVGAGI. The CDR3 spans 14 residues.

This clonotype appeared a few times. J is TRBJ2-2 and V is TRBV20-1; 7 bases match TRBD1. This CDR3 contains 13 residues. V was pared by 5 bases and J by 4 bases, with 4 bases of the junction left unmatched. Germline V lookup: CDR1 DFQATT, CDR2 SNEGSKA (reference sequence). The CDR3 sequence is CSAVTGSTGELFF. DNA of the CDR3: TGCAGTGCTGTGACAGGGTCCACCGGGGAGCTGTTTTTT.

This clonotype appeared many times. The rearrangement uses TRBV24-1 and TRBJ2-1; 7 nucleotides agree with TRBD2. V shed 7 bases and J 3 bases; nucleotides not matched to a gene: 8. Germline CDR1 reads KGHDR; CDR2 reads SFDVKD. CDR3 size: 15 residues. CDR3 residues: CATRSVSGDYNEQFF. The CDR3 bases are TGTGCCACCAGATCAGTCAGCGGGGACTACAATGAGCAGTTCTTC.

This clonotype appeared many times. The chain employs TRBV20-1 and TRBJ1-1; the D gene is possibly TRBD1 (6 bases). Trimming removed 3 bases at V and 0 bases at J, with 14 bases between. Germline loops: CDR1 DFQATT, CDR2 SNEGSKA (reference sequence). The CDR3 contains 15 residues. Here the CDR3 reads CSASPGGTLNTEAFF. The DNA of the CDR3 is TGCAGTGCTAGTCCTGGGGGCACGCTGAACACTGAAGCTTTCTTT.

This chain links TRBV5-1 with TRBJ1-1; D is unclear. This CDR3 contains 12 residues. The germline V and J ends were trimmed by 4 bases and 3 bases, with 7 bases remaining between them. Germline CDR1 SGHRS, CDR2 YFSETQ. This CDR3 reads CASSAEDTEAFF. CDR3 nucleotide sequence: TGCGCCAGCAGCGCGGAGGACACTGAAGCTTTCTTT. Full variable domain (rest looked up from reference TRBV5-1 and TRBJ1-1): KAGVTQTPRYLIKTRGQQVTLSCSPISGHRSVSWYQQTPGQGLQFLFEYFSETQRNKGNFPGRFSGRQFSNSRSEMNVSTLELGDSALYLCASSAEDTEAFFGQGTRLTVV.

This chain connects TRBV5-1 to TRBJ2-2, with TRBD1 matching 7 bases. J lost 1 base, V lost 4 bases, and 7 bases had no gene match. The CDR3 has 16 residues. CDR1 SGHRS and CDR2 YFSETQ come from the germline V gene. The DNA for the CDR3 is TGCGCCAGCAGCCCCCCTAGGGGGCAGAACACCGGGGAGCTGTTTTTT. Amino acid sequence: CASSPPRGQNTGELFF.